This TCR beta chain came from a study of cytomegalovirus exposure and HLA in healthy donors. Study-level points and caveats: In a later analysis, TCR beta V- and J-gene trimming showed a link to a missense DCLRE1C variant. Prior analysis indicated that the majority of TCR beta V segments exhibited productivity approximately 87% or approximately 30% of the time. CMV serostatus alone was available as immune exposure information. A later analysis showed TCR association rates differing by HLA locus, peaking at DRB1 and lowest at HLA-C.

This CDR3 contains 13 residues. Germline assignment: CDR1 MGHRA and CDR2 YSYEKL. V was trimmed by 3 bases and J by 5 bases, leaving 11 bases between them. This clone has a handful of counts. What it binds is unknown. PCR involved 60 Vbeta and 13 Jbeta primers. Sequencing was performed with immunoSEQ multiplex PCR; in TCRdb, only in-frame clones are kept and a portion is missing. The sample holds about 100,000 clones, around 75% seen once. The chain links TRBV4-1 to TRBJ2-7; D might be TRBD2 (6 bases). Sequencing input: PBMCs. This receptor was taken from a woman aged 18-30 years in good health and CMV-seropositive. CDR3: CASSQARLDEQYF. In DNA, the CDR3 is TGCGCCAGCAGCCAGGCTAGACTAGACGAGCAGTACTTC.